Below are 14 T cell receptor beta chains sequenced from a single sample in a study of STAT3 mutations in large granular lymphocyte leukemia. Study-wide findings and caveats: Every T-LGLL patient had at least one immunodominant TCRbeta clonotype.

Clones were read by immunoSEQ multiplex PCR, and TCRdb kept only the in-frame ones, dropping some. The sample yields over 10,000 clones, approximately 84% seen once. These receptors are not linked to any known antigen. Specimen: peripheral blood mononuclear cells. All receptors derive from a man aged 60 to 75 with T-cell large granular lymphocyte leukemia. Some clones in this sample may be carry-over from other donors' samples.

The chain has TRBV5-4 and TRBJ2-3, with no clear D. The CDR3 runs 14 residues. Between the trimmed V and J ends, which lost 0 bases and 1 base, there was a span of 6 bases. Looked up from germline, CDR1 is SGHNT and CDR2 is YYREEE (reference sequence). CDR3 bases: TGTGCCAGCAGCTTGGTACTTCGCACAGATACGCAGTATTTT. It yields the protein CASSLVLRTDTQYF.

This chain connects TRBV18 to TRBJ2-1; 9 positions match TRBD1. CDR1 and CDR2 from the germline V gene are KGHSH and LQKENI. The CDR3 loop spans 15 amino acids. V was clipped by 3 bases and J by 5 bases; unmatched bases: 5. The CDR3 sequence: CASSPPGQGNNEQFF. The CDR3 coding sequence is TGTGCCAGCTCACCCCCGGGACAGGGCAACAATGAGCAGTTCTTC.

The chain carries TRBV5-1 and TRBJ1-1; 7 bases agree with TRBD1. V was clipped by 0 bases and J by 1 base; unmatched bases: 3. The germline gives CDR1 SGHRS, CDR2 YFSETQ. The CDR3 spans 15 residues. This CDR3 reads CASSLGDSPNTEAFF. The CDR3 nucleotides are TGCGCCAGCAGCTTGGGGGACAGCCCGAACACTGAAGCTTTCTTT.

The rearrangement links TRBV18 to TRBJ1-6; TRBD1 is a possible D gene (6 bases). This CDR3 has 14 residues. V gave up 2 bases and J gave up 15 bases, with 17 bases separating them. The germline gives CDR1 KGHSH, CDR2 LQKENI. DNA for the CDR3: TGTGCCAGCTCACCAGACAGGTCACTAGGACGCCTCCACTTT. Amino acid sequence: CASSPDRSLGRLHF.

The CDR3 coding sequence is TGTGCCAGCAGCTTTCCGAGCGGGGGTACCTACGAGCAGTACTTC. Its protein product is CASSFPSGGTYEQYF. This chain uses TRBV7-9 with TRBJ2-7; 8 bases line up with TRBD2. The CDR3 totals 15 residues. Germline CDR1 reads SEHNR; CDR2 reads FQNEAQ (reference sequence). J gave up 2 bases and V 3 bases, and 6 bases lay outside the gene matches.

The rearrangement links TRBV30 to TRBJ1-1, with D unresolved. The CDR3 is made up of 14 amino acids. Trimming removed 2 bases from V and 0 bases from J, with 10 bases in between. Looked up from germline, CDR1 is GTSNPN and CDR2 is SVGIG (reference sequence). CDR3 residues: CAWSSTFMNTEAFF. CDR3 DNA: TGTGCCTGGAGTAGCACTTTCATGAACACTGAAGCTTTCTTT.

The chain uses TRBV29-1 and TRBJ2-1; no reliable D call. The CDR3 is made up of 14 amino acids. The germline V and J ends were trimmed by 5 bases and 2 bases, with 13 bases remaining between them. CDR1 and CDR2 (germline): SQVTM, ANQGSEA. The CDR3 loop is CSVLSPLTYNEQFF. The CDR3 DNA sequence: TGCAGCGTTCTTAGCCCCCTTACCTACAATGAGCAGTTCTTC.

The CDR3 sequence: CASSALALSSYEQYF. The CDR3 nucleotides are TGTGCCAGCAGCGCTCTAGCGCTAAGCTCCTACGAGCAGTACTTC. The rearrangement uses TRBV7-8 and TRBJ2-7, with D possibly matching TRBD2 (6 bases). Trimming pared 5 bases from V and 0 bases from J, leaving 14 bases between. From germline, CDR1 is SGHVS and CDR2 FQNEAQ. The CDR3 is 15 residues long.

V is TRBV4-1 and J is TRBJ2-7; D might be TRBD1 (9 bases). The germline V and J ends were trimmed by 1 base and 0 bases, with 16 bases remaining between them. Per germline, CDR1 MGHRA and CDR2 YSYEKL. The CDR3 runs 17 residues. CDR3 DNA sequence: TGCGCCAGCAGCCAAGGCGGGGGGACAGGGAGCTCCTACGAGCAGTACTTC. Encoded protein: CASSQGGGTGSSYEQYF.

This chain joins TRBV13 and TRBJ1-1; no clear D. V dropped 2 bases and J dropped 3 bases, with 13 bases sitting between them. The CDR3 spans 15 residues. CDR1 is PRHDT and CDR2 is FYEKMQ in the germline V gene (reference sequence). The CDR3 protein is CASSLRGSADTEAFF. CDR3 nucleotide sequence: TGTGCCAGCAGCTTACGTGGGAGTGCTGACACTGAAGCTTTCTTT.

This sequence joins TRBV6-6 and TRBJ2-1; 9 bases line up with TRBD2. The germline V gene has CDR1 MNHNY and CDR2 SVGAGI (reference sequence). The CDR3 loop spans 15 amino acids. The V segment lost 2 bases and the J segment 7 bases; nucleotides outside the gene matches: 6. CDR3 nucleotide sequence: TGTGCCAGCAGTTACAGTAGCGGGAGTGGTAATGAGCAGTTCTTC. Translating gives CASSYSSGSGNEQFF.

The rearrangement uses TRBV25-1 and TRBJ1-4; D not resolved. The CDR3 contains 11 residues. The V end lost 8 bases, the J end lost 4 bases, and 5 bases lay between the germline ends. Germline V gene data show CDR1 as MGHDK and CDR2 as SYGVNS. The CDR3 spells CASGFNEKLFF. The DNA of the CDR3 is TGTGCCAGCGGCTTTAATGAAAAACTGTTTTTT.

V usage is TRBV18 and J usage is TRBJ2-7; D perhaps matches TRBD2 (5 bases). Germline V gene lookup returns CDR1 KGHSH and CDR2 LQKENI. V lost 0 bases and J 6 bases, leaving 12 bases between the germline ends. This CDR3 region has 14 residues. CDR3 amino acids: CASSPPGVEGEQYF. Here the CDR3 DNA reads TGTGCCAGCTCACCACCGGGAGTAGAGGGCGAGCAGTACTTC.

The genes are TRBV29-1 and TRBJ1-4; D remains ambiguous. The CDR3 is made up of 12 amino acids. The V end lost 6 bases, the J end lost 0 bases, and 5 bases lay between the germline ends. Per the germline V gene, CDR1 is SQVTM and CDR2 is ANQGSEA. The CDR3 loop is CSVGPTNEKLFF. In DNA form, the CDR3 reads TGCAGCGTCGGTCCAACTAATGAAAAACTGTTTTTT.